These 14 T cell receptor beta chains were sequenced from one sample in a study of T cells in Graves' hyperthyroidism and ophthalmopathy. TCR beta CDR3 region amplification was performed from RNA transcripts. A first-round RT-PCR of the TCR CDR3 used the HTBI primer set. From the multiplex PCR reads, TCRdb called clonotypes with MiXCR, one entry per CDR3 protein. The sample lists hundreds of thousands of distinct CDR3 sequences, about a sixth occurring once. Sequencing was performed on blood. These receptor sequences come from a woman aged 18-29 years with Graves' hyperthyroidism that later progressed to Graves' ophthalmopathy.

The rearrangement joins TRBV4-1 to TRBJ2-6; D is unresolved. The CDR3 has 16 residues. V lost 1 base and J 0 bases, leaving 7 bases between the germline ends. Germline loops: CDR1 MGHRA, CDR2 YSYEKL. This CDR3 reads CASSQGVRSGANVLTF. CDR3 bases: TGCGCCAGCAGCCAAGGAGTACGCTCTGGGGCCAACGTCCTGACTTTC.

The sample holds a few counts of this clonotype. V and J are TRBV20-1 and TRBJ1-1, with TRBD1 as a possible D gene (6 bases). CDR1 and CDR2 (germline): DFQATT, SNEGSKA (reference sequence). Trimming shortened V by 1 base and J by 5 bases, and 14 bases separated the two germline ends. CDR3 length: 14 amino acids. CDR3 sequence reads: CSARAGQGWTEAFF. CDR3 sequence (DNA): TGCAGTGCTAGAGCTGGGCAGGGGTGGACTGAAGCTTTCTTT.

This clonotype was seen many times. V usage is TRBV7-9 and J usage is TRBJ2-5; either TRBD1 or TRBD2 may supply D (5 bases each). The CDR3 extends over 15 amino acids. Per the germline V gene, CDR1 is SEHNR and CDR2 is FQNEAQ (reference sequence). Trimming stripped 1 base from V and 3 bases from J, with 12 bases between. CDR3 sequence: CASSLGGVVKETQYF. The CDR3 DNA reads as TGTGCCAGCAGCTTAGGAGGGGTGGTTAAAGAGACCCAGTACTTC.

This clonotype was counted ten times or more. The chain couples TRBV7-9 to TRBJ2-1, with D unresolved. V shed 6 bases and J shed 9 bases, with 9 bases lying between them. The CDR3 covers 11 residues. Germline V CDR1 and CDR2: SEHNR, FQNEAQ (reference sequence). The CDR3 DNA follows: TGTGCCAGCAGTCCGATCCGTGAGCAGTTCTTC. The encoded protein is CASSPIREQFF.

The sample holds a few counts of this clonotype. DNA for the CDR3: TGTGCCAGCAGCCAAGAGGAGGGGGGGGGTCAGCCCCAGCATTTT. Translation: CASSQEEGGGQPQHF. The chain employs TRBV4-2 and TRBJ1-5; a possible D gene is TRBD1 (6 bases). Trimming removed 0 bases at V and 6 bases at J, with 12 bases between. In germline, CDR1 is LGHNA, CDR2 YNFKEQ. The CDR3 runs 15 residues.

This clonotype was seen many times. The CDR3 sequence is CASSLLAGDTEAFF. As DNA, the CDR3 is TGTGCCAGCAGTTTATTGGCAGGGGACACTGAAGCTTTCTTT. The rearrangement uses TRBV27 and TRBJ1-1, with D maybe TRBD1 (6 bases). This CDR3 region has 14 residues. The V end lost 1 base, the J end lost 3 bases, and 9 bases lay between the germline ends. Germline V lookup: CDR1 MNHEY, CDR2 SMNVEV (reference sequence).

Ten or more counts support this clonotype. The chain joins TRBV27 to TRBJ2-1; TRBD2 agrees at 8 bases. This CDR3 spans 13 amino acids. Germline V lookup: CDR1 MNHEY, CDR2 SMNVEV (reference sequence). Written as DNA, the CDR3 is TGTGGCGCGGGGGGCCCTATCTGGAATGAGCAGTTCTTC. Amino acid sequence: CGAGGPIWNEQFF.

The J gene is TRBJ1-4, the V gene TRBV18; TRBD1 agrees at 7 bases. The CDR3 loop spans 14 amino acids. Germline loops: CDR1 KGHSH, CDR2 LQKENI. The ends lost 3 bases at V and 5 bases at J; junction bases unmatched: 3. CDR3: CASSPDRENEKLFF. The CDR3 nucleotides read TGTGCCAGCTCACCCGACAGGGAGAATGAAAAACTGTTTTTT. Full variable domain (outside the CDR3, taken from reference TRBV18 and TRBJ1-4): NAGVMQNPRHLVRRRGQEARLRCSPMKGHSHVYWYRQLPEEGLKFMVYLQKENIIDESGMPKERFSAEFPKEGPSILRIQQVVRGDSAAYFCASSPDRENEKLFFGSGTQLSVL.

This clonotype was observed a handful of times. The rearrangement joins TRBV25-1 to TRBJ2-2; D is undetermined. The CDR3 length is 10 residues. Germline CDR1 MGHDK, CDR2 SYGVNS. Trimming removed 9 bases from V and 10 bases from J, with 9 bases in between. Written as DNA, the CDR3 is TGTGCCAGTGTTAGTGTGGAGCTGTTTTTT. Translated: CASVSVELFF.

The V and J genes are TRBV7-6 and TRBJ2-5, with TRBD2 identical over 8 bases. The CDR3 spans 16 residues. J gave up 1 base and V 4 bases, and 8 bases lay outside the gene matches. Germline loops: CDR1 SGHVS, CDR2 FNYEAQ. The DNA for the CDR3 is TGTGCCAGCAGCTCCCCGGGGGGGGGGGGCCAAGAGACCCAGTACTTC. Its translation is CASSSPGGGGQETQYF.

This clonotype was counted between two and nine times. This sequence joins TRBV4-1 and TRBJ1-6; no clear D gene. CDR3 length: 13 residues. Germline V gene lookup returns CDR1 MGHRA and CDR2 YSYEKL. V lost 1 base and J lost 7, with 5 bases in between. CDR3 sequence (DNA): TGCGCCAGCAGCCAAGTCTGGAATTCACCCCTCCACTTT. Translated, it gives CASSQVWNSPLHF.

This clonotype was recorded many times. The chain joins TRBV11-3 to TRBJ2-1; D ambiguous. This CDR3 has 13 residues. V was shortened by 0 bases and J by 7 bases, with 7 bases between the two germline ends. The germline CDR1 and CDR2 sequences are SGHNT and YENEEA. CDR3 DNA sequence: TGTGCCAGCAGCTTAGACAGGTGGAATGAGCAGTTCTTC. As protein: CASSLDRWNEQFF.

This chain uses TRBV6-1 with TRBJ2-7; 13 nucleotides align to TRBD2. The CDR3 loop spans 16 amino acids. Germline loops: CDR1 MNHNS, CDR2 SASEGT. V gave up 8 bases and J gave up 4 bases; unmatched junction bases: 11. The DNA of the CDR3 is TGTGCCAGCTTGGGACTAGCGGGAAGTTTCAAGTACGAGCAGTACTTC. Translating it yields CASLGLAGSFKYEQYF.

This clonotype has a count of ten or more. V and J are TRBV12-3 or TRBV12-4 and TRBJ2-3; 7 nucleotides match TRBD2. Losses at the gene ends were 3 bases for V and 0 bases for J; bases not matched to a gene: 9. The CDR3 extends over 17 amino acids. This CDR3 is CASSFGRLAISTDTQYF. In DNA, the CDR3 is TGTGCCAGCAGTTTTGGACGACTAGCAATAAGCACAGATACGCAGTATTTT.